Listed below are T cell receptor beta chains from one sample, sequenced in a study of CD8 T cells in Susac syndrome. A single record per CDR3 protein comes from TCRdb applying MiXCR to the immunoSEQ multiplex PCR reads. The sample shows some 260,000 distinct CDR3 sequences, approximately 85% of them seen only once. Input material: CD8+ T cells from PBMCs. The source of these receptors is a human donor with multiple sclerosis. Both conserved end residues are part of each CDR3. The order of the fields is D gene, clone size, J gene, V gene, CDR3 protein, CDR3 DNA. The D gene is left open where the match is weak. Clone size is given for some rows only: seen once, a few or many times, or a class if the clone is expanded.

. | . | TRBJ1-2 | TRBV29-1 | CSVGSRDQTNYGYTF | TGCAGCGTTGGAAGTCGGGACCAAACTAACTATGGCTACACCTTC
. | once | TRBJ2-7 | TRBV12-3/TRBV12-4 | CASSAAGFYEQYF | TGTGCCAGCAGTGCAGCAGGGTTCTACGAGCAGTACTTC
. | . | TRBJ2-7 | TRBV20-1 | CSARDMAGNYYEQYF | TGCAGTGCTAGAGATATGGCCGGGAACTACTACGAGCAGTACTTC
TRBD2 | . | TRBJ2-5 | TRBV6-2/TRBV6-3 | CASRPPGLAGLETQYF | TGTGCCAGCAGACCACCGGGACTAGCGGGACTAGAGACCCAGTACTTC
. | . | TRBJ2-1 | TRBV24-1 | CATGGGAPYNEQFF | TGTGCCACCGGGGGAGGTGCCCCGTACAATGAGCAGTTCTTC
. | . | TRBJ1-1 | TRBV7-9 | CASSSNPGEAEAFF | TGTGCCAGCAGCTCGAACCCAGGGGAGGCTGAAGCTTTCTTT
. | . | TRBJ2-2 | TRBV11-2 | CASSLAGPGGTGELFF | TGTGCCAGCAGCTTAGCCGGGCCCGGAGGCACCGGGGAGCTGTTTTTT
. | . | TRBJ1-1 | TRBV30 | CAWSGGFTEAFF | TGTGCCTGGAGCGGGGGATTCACTGAAGCTTTCTTT
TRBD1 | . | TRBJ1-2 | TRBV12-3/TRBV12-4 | CASSFSPTGRGYTF | TGTGCCAGCAGTTTTTCCCCGACAGGGCGAGGCTACACCTTC
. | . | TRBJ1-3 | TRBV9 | CASSVDAGSGNTTYF | TGTGCCAGCAGCGTAGATGCGGGCTCTGGAAACACCACATATTTT
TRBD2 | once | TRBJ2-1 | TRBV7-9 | CASSSRLAGDYNEQFF | TGTGCCAGCAGCTCTCGGCTAGCGGGAGATTACAATGAGCAGTTCTTC
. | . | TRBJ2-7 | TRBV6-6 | CASSGERPYEQYF | TGTGCCAGCAGCGGGGAAAGGCCCTACGAGCAGTACTTC
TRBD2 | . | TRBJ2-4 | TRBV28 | CASSGGGMNIQYF | TGTGCCAGCAGTGGGGGGGGAATGAACATTCAGTACTTC
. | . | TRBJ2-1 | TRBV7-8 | CASSFLGSEQFF | TGTGCCAGCAGCTTCCTCGGGAGTGAGCAGTTCTTC